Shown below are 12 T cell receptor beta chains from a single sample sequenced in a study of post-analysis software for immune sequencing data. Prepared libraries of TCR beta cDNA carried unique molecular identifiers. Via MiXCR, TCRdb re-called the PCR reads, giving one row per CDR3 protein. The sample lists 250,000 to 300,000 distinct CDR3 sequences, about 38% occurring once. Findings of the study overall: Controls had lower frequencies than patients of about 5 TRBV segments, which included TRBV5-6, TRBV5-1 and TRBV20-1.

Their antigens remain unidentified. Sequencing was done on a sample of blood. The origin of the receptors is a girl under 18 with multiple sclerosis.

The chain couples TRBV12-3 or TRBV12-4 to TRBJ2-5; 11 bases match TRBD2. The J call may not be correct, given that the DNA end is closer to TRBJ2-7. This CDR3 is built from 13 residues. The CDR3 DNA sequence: TGTGCCAGCAGACTAGCGGGAGTTTACGAGCAGTACTTC. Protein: CASRLAGVYEQYF.

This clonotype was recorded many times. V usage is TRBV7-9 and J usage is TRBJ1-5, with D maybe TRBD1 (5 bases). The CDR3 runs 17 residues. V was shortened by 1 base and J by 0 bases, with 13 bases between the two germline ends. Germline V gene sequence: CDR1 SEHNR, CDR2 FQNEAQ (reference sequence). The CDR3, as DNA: TGTGCCAGCAGCTTAGAACGGGGCACCTATAGCAATCAGCCCCAGCATTTT. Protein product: CASSLERGTYSNQPQHF.

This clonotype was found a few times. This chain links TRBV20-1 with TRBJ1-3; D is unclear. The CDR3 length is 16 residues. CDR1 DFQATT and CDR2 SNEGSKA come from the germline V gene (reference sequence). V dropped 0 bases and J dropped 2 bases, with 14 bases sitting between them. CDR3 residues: CSAREVRVGAGNTIYF. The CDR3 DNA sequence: TGCAGTGCTAGAGAGGTCAGAGTAGGTGCTGGAAACACCATATATTTT.

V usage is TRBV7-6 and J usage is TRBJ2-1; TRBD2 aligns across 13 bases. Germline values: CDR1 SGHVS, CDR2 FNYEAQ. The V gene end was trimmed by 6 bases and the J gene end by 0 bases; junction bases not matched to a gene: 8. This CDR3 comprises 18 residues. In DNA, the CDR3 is TGTGCCAGCAGTCGGGGACTAGCGGGACTAAGCTCCTACAATGAGCAGTTCTTC. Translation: CASSRGLAGLSSYNEQFF.

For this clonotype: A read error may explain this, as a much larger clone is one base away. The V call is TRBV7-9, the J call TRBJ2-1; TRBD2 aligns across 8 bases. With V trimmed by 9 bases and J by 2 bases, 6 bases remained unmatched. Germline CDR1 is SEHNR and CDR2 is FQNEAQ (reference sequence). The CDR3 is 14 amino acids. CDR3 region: CASRGGGTYNEQFF. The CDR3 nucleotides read TGTGCCAGTCGAGGCGGGGGGACCTACAATGAGCAGTTCTTC.

CDR3 in amino acids: CASSLEGIPYNEQYF. The CDR3 nucleotides are TGTGCCAGCAGTTTAGAGGGGATCCCCTACAATGAGCAGTACTTC. The chain combines TRBV12-3 or TRBV12-4 with TRBJ2-5; D possibly corresponds to TRBD1 (5 bases). The CDR3 covers 15 residues. Deletions cut 1 base from V and 11 bases from J, with 20 bases between.

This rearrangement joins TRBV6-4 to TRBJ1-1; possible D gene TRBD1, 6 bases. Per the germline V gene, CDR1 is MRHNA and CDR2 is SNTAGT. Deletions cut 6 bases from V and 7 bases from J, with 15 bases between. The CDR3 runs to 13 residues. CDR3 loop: CASSDAGVGEAFF. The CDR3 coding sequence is TGTGCCAGCAGCGATGCAGGGGTGGGTGAAGCTTTCTTT.

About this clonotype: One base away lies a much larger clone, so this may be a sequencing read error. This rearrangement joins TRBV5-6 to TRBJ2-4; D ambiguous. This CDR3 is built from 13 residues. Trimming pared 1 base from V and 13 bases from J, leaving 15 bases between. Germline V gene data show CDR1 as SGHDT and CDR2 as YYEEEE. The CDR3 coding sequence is TGTGCCAGCAGCTTGTCCTTCCCCAATGAGCAGTACTTC. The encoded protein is CASSLSFPNEQYF.

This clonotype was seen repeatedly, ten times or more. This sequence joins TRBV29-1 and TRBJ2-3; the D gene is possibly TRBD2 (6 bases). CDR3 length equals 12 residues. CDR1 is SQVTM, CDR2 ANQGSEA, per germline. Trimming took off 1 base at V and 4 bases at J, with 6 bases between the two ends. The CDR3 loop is CSVEGGADTQYF. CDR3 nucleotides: TGCAGCGTTGAAGGCGGGGCAGATACGCAGTATTTT.

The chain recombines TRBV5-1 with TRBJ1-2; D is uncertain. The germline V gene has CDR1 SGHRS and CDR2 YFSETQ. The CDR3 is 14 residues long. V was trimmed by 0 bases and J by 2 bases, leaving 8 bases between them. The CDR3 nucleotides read TGCGCCAGCAGCTTGGTATCCGGAAACTATGGCTACACCTTC. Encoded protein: CASSLVSGNYGYTF.

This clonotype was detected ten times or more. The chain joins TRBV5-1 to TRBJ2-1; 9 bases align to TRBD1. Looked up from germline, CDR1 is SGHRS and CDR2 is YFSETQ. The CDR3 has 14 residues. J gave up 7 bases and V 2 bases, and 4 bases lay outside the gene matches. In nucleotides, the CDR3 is TGCGCCAGCAGCTTTGGACAGGGGTGGAATGAGCAGTTCTTC. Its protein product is CASSFGQGWNEQFF. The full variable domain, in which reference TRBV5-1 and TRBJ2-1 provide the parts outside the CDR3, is KAGVTQTPRYLIKTRGQQVTLSCSPISGHRSVSWYQQTPGQGLQFLFEYFSETQRNKGNFPGRFSGRQFSNSRSEMNVSTLELGDSALYLCASSFGQGWNEQFFGPGTRLTVL.

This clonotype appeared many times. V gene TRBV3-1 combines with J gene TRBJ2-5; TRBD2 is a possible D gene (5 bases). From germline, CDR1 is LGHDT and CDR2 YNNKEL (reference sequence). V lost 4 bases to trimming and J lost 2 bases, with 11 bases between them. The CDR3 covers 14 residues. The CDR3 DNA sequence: TGTGCCAGCAGCCCCGGACTGGATCAAGAGACCCAGTACTTC. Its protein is CASSPGLDQETQYF.